The clone carrying this T cell receptor (beta chain) was found a few times. The CDR3 runs to 15 residues. Per the germline V gene, CDR1 is LNHNV and CDR2 is YYDKDF (reference sequence). The germline V and J ends were trimmed by 0 bases and 0 bases, with 9 bases remaining between them. RNA transcripts gave rise to amplified TCR beta CDR3 regions. The HTBI set primed first-round TCR CDR3 RT-PCR. TCRdb processed the multiplex PCR reads anew with MiXCR; each CDR3 protein has one entry. The sample consists of about 550,000 distinct CDR3 sequences, roughly 20% of them appearing once. The data originate from a study of T cells in Graves' hyperthyroidism and ophthalmopathy. Patients aged 18 to 65 with hyperthyroidism were newly diagnosed, with duration under 2 months.

The sample was blood. The chain combines TRBV15 with TRBJ2-7; the D gene is possibly TRBD1 (5 bases). The sequence was collected from a man younger than 30 with Graves' hyperthyroidism. CDR3 sequence: CATSRDQGSSYEQYF. The CDR3 DNA follows: TGTGCCACCAGCAGAGATCAGGGTTCCTCCTACGAGCAGTACTTC.